The 25 T cell receptor beta chains below come from one sample, sequenced in a study of technical replicates of blood from a handful of donors. Produced via immunoSEQ multiplex PCR; TCRdb's table is partial and in-frame only. The sample consists of over 75,000 clones, 95% to 97% of them appearing once. Sequenced input: T cells isolated from PBMCs. The source is a human donor in good health.

The genes are TRBV4-2 and TRBJ2-1; possible D gene TRBD1, 5 bases. The germline V gene encodes CDR1 LGHNA and CDR2 YNFKEQ. The ends were cut back, 2 bases at V and 1 base at J, with 6 bases in the middle. The CDR3 runs 14 residues. CDR3: CASSQRGSYNEQFF. DNA for the CDR3: TGTGCCAGCAGCCAAAGGGGTTCCTACAATGAGCAGTTCTTC.

This clone came up once. This chain links TRBV5-4 with TRBJ2-5; 10 nucleotides line up with TRBD1. Germline CDR1 SGHNT, CDR2 YYREEE (reference sequence). Trimming cost V 5 bases and J 4 bases; bases outside gene matches: 14. The CDR3 is 17 amino acids. The CDR3 sequence is CASRTISGTGEGETQYF. The CDR3 DNA sequence: TGTGCCAGCAGGACGATTTCCGGGACAGGGGAAGGAGAGACCCAGTACTTC.

The chain combines TRBV4-3 with TRBJ2-1; 7 bases line up with TRBD2. Germline loops: CDR1 LGHNA, CDR2 YSLEER. CDR3 length: 15 amino acids. V shed 1 base, J shed 6 bases, and the junction held 6 bases outside the gene matches. This chain's CDR3 is CASSQVLKRGNEQFF. The CDR3 nucleotides read TGCGCCAGCAGCCAAGTCTTAAAGCGGGGCAATGAGCAGTTCTTC.

V usage is TRBV5-1 and J usage is TRBJ2-7; TRBD2 aligns across 9 bases. Germline CDR1 and CDR2: SGHRS and YFSETQ. The CDR3 sequence is 15 residues long. After removal of 0 bases from V and 3 bases from J, the junction contained 4 bases not matched to a gene. The CDR3 here is CASSLGVAGVYEQYF. The CDR3 DNA reads as TGCGCCAGCAGCTTGGGGGTAGCGGGAGTCTACGAGCAGTACTTC.

The chain combines TRBV2 with TRBJ2-7; weak D call: TRBD1 (6 bases). Germline CDR1 and CDR2: SNHLY and FYNNEI. Between the trimmed V and J ends, which lost 7 bases and 1 base, there was a span of 11 bases. The CDR3 covers 13 residues. The CDR3 sequence: CASTGTSSYEQYF. The CDR3 DNA reads TGTGCCAGCACCGGGACATCATCCTACGAGCAGTACTTC.

The CDR3 protein is CASRSKGAGEAFF. In DNA, the CDR3 is TGTGCCAGCAGGAGCAAGGGGGCAGGGGAAGCTTTCTTT. This chain links TRBV6-5 with TRBJ1-1; 7 positions match TRBD1. CDR1 and CDR2 (germline): MNHEY, SVGAGI. The CDR3 totals 13 residues. V was pared by 6 bases and J by 8 bases, with 9 bases of the junction left unmatched.

The chain recombines TRBV5-4 with TRBJ2-7, with 12 nucleotides matching TRBD2. V shed 3 bases and J 5 bases; nucleotides not matched to a gene: 6. The CDR3 is 15 amino acids. Germline CDR1 is SGHNT and CDR2 is YYREEE (reference sequence). The CDR3 region is CASSSRTSGTDEQYF. CDR3 coding DNA: TGTGCCAGCAGCTCCCGGACTAGCGGGACCGACGAGCAGTACTTC.

The gene calls are TRBV10-1 and TRBJ2-7; D remains unclear. V shed 6 bases and J shed 6 bases, with 12 bases lying between them. Germline values: CDR1 WNHNN, CDR2 SYGVQD (reference sequence). The CDR3 spans 12 residues. CDR3 coding DNA: TGCGCCAGCAGCAAAGCTCTAGGCGAGCAGTACTTC. Translating it yields CASSKALGEQYF.

The chain combines TRBV6-5 with TRBJ1-1; 7 bases are shared with TRBD1. Germline V gene sequence: CDR1 MNHEY, CDR2 SVGAGI. The CDR3 spans 12 residues. V gave up 7 bases and J gave up 7 bases; unmatched junction bases: 6. CDR3: CASTGGRLEAFF. Written as DNA, the CDR3 is TGTGCCAGCACAGGGGGGCGCCTTGAAGCTTTCTTT.

The chain carries TRBV7-9 and TRBJ2-7, with D possibly being TRBD2 (5 bases). The CDR3 sequence is 16 residues long. Trimming took off 1 base at V and 0 bases at J, with 13 bases between the two ends. Germline assignment: CDR1 SEHNR and CDR2 FQNEAQ (reference sequence). The CDR3 DNA is TGTGCCAGCAGCTTAGAAACGGGAAGTAGCTCCTACGAGCAGTACTTC. It translates to CASSLETGSSSYEQYF.

This clone was seen a single time. The V call is TRBV9, the J call TRBJ2-1, with TRBD2 identical over 12 bases. Trimming took 2 bases from V and 3 from J; bases not matched to a gene: 6. This CDR3 has 17 amino acids. Germline-derived CDR1 and CDR2 are SGDLS and YYNGEE. The CDR3 coding sequence is TGTGCCAGCAGCGTTGGACTAGCGGGGCTGATCTACAATGAGCAGTTCTTC. It is translated as CASSVGLAGLIYNEQFF. Full variable domain (missing parts from reference TRBV9 and TRBJ2-1): DSGVTQTPKHLITATGQRVTLRCSPRSGDLSVYWYQQSLDQGLQFLIQYYNGEERAKGNILERFSAQQFPDLHSELNLSSLELGDSALYFCASSVGLAGLIYNEQFFGPGTRLTVL.

Notes on this clone: At the DNA level, this CDR3 is encoded by other sequences in the same sample as well. The chain combines TRBV25-1 with TRBJ1-5; 7 bases are a match to TRBD1. Germline V CDR1 and CDR2: MGHDK, SYGVNS. This CDR3 spans 12 amino acids. J lost 4 bases, V lost 6 bases, and 0 bases had no gene match. The CDR3 sequence is CASRQGNQPQHF. CDR3 bases: TGTGCCAGCAGACAGGGGAATCAGCCCCAGCATTTT.

This chain uses TRBV19 with TRBJ2-5; 7 bases align to TRBD2. CDR3 length equals 16 residues. V was pared by 1 base and J by 3 bases, with 8 bases of the junction left unmatched. From germline, CDR1 is LNHDA and CDR2 SQIVND (reference sequence). The CDR3 loop reads CASSIGRGKGEETQYF. The CDR3 DNA is TGTGCCAGTAGTATAGGGCGGGGGAAAGGCGAAGAGACCCAGTACTTC.

This CDR3 reads CASSPVGQGITGELFF. The CDR3 DNA reads as TGTGCCAGCTCACCAGTAGGACAGGGGATAACCGGGGAGCTGTTTTTT. The chain employs TRBV18 and TRBJ2-2, with 9 bases aligning to TRBD1. Germline V CDR1 and CDR2: KGHSH, LQKENI. The J segment lost 5 bases and the V segment lost 2 bases, leaving 6 bases of the junction unmatched. This CDR3 has 16 amino acids.

The chain has TRBV7-2 and TRBJ2-2; 8 positions match TRBD1. The V gene's germline CDR1 is SGHTA and CDR2 FQGNSA. The trim removed 5 bases at V and 5 bases at J, leaving 10 bases unmatched. The CDR3 extends over 16 amino acids. The CDR3 DNA reads TGTGCCAGCAGCCCAACAGGGGGTGATAGGACCGGGGAGCTGTTTTTT. Translating it yields CASSPTGGDRTGELFF. Combining the CDR3 with reference TRBV7-2 and TRBJ2-2 gives the whole variable domain GAGVSQSPSNKVTEKGKDVELRCDPISGHTALYWYRQSLGQGLEFLIYFQGNSAPDKSGLPSDRFSAERTGGSVSTLTIQRTQQEDSAVYLCASSPTGGDRTGELFFGEGSRLTVL.

This clone was detected only once. DNA for the CDR3: TGTGCCAGCAGTGGTCCTAGCTACAATGAGCAGTTCTTC. Protein sequence: CASSGPSYNEQFF. The chain uses TRBV2 and TRBJ2-1, with D hard to call. Trimming took 4 bases from V and 3 from J, leaving 7 bases between them. CDR3 length equals 13 residues. Germline V CDR1 and CDR2: SNHLY, FYNNEI.

V is TRBV27 and J is TRBJ2-3; TRBD2 might be the D (6 bases). The germline gives CDR1 MNHEY, CDR2 SMNVEV (reference sequence). Trimming took 6 bases from V and 3 from J, leaving 10 bases between them. CDR3 length equals 13 residues. The CDR3 protein is CASRYAGTDTQYF. Here the CDR3 DNA reads TGTGCCAGCAGGTATGCGGGGACAGATACGCAGTATTTT.

This sequence joins TRBV4-3 and TRBJ2-7; possibly TRBD1 for D (5 bases). Germline V gene data show CDR1 as LGHNA and CDR2 as YSLEER. V lost 4 bases, J lost 4 bases, and 11 bases lay in between. The CDR3 has 13 residues. The CDR3 loop is CASSRGTGYEQYF. CDR3 nucleotide sequence: TGCGCCAGCAGCCGAGGAACAGGATACGAGCAGTACTTC.

The chain uses TRBV30 and TRBJ2-7, with D hard to call. The CDR3 runs 13 residues. Trimming stripped 0 bases from V and 0 bases from J, with 6 bases between. CDR1 is GTSNPN and CDR2 is SVGIG in the germline V gene (reference sequence). CDR3 sequence: CAWSVDISYEQYF. CDR3 bases: TGTGCCTGGAGTGTTGACATCTCCTACGAGCAGTACTTC.

This clone appeared a single time. The genes are TRBV7-6 and TRBJ2-7, with 13 bases matching TRBD2. Germline lookup yields CDR1 SGHVS and CDR2 FNYEAQ. The CDR3 runs 15 residues. Germline trimming cut 7 bases from V and 0 bases from J; bases unmatched to any gene: 3. CDR3 nucleotides: TGTGCCAGCACCCGACTAGCGGGAGGCTCCTACGAGCAGTACTTC. Its protein is CASTRLAGGSYEQYF.

The V call is TRBV27, the J call TRBJ2-5; TRBD2 aligns across 9 bases. The CDR3 has 15 amino acids. The ends lost 3 bases at V and 1 base at J; junction bases unmatched: 3. CDR1 and CDR2 (germline): MNHEY, SMNVEV (reference sequence). This CDR3 is CASSFLAGPQETQYF. Here the CDR3 DNA reads TGTGCCAGCAGTTTCCTAGCGGGGCCCCAAGAGACCCAGTACTTC.

The V call is TRBV5-6, the J call TRBJ2-1; perhaps TRBD2 as D (5 bases). Trimming took 0 bases from V and 2 from J, leaving 9 bases between them. The CDR3 totals 15 residues. Germline V gene data show CDR1 as SGHDT and CDR2 as YYEEEE. In nucleotides, the CDR3 is TGTGCCAGCAGCTTGGGCGGGTTAACCTACAATGAGCAGTTCTTC. Amino acids: CASSLGGLTYNEQFF.

The chain recombines TRBV13 with TRBJ2-7, with 7 positions matching TRBD2. Germline CDR1 reads PRHDT; CDR2 reads FYEKMQ (reference sequence). V dropped 3 bases and J dropped 5; count of bases not matched to a gene: 4. The CDR3 runs to 13 residues. CDR3 nucleotides: TGTGCCAGCAGCTTCGAGCGGGGCCACGAGCAGTACTTC. Translation: CASSFERGHEQYF.

V and J are TRBV11-3 and TRBJ2-7, with TRBD2 identical over 11 bases. This CDR3 contains 14 residues. Per the germline V gene, CDR1 is SGHNT and CDR2 is YENEEA. V shed 1 base and J 4 bases; nucleotides not matched to a gene: 0. Written as DNA, the CDR3 is TGTGCCAGCAGCTTAGGGACTAGCGGGTACGAGCAGTACTTC. It yields the protein CASSLGTSGYEQYF.

The V and J genes are TRBV6-4 and TRBJ1-5; D is unclear. CDR1 is MRHNA, CDR2 SNTAGT, per germline. This CDR3 spans 11 amino acids. Trimming stripped 3 bases from V and 7 bases from J, with 4 bases between. CDR3 sequence: CASSELQPQHF. Written as DNA, the CDR3 is TGTGCCAGCAGTGAACTCCAGCCCCAGCATTTT.